The rows below give T cell receptor beta chains drawn from one sample of a study of OX40 agonist ivuxolimab in advanced cancers. The assay was immunoSEQ multiplex PCR, and TCRdb's table has in-frame clones only and misses some. The table lists tens of thousands of clones, roughly 88% of them singletons. This specimen was CD4+ or CD8+ T cells sorted from blood, taken in a trial of the OX40 agonist ivuxolimab. The source of these receptors is an adult with an advanced solid tumor such as melanoma, head and neck, liver or kidney cancer. The CDR3 runs from the conserved cysteine through the conserved F or W. A D gene is named only where the DNA matches it firmly. Not all rows give a size; the values are once, few, many and, for expanded clones, a class.

v_gene: TRBV5-1; abundance: -; d_gene: -; j_gene: TRBJ2-5; CDR3aa: CASSWRPRASPGAWETQYF; CDR3nt: TGCGCCAGCAGCTGGAGGCCTCGGGCTAGTCCTGGGGCTTGGGAGACCCAGTACTTC
v_gene: TRBV28; abundance: -; d_gene: TRBD2; j_gene: TRBJ2-7; CDR3aa: CASSPSAGVMYEQYF; CDR3nt: TGTGCCAGCAGTCCGTCTGCGGGAGTAATGTACGAGCAGTACTTC
v_gene: TRBV30; abundance: -; d_gene: TRBD1; j_gene: TRBJ2-7; CDR3aa: CAWSVRDRGQTYEQYF; CDR3nt: TGTGCCTGGAGTGTACGCGACAGGGGCCAAACCTACGAGCAGTACTTC
v_gene: TRBV2; abundance: -; d_gene: -; j_gene: TRBJ2-3; CDR3aa: CASRERFGLTSTDTQYF; CDR3nt: TGTGCCAGCAGAGAGAGGTTTGGACTAACCAGCACAGATACGCAGTATTTT
v_gene: TRBV6-5; abundance: once; d_gene: -; j_gene: TRBJ1-1; CDR3aa: CASSYSSRGTEAFF; CDR3nt: TGTGCCAGCAGTTACTCGAGCAGGGGCACTGAAGCTTTCTTT
v_gene: TRBV7-2; abundance: -; d_gene: TRBD1; j_gene: TRBJ2-1; CDR3aa: CASSFDRADEQFF; CDR3nt: TGTGCCAGCAGCTTCGACAGGGCGGATGAGCAGTTCTTC
v_gene: TRBV5-1; abundance: -; d_gene: TRBD2; j_gene: TRBJ2-1; CDR3aa: CASSPKPAGTSGSGNEQFF; CDR3nt: TGCGCCAGCAGCCCTAAACCTGCCGGGACTAGCGGGAGTGGAAATGAGCAGTTCTTC
v_gene: TRBV19; abundance: -; d_gene: -; j_gene: TRBJ2-2; CDR3aa: CASSILALNTGELFF; CDR3nt: TGTGCCAGTAGTATACTAGCGCTGAACACCGGGGAGCTGTTTTTT
v_gene: TRBV19; abundance: -; d_gene: -; j_gene: TRBJ2-7; CDR3aa: CASSHSPYEQYF; CDR3nt: TGTGCCAGTAGTCACTCACCCTACGAGCAGTACTTC
v_gene: TRBV4-2; abundance: -; d_gene: -; j_gene: TRBJ2-1; CDR3aa: CASSQVGGELFF; CDR3nt: TGTGCCAGCAGCCAAGTGGGCGGAGAACTTTTCTTC